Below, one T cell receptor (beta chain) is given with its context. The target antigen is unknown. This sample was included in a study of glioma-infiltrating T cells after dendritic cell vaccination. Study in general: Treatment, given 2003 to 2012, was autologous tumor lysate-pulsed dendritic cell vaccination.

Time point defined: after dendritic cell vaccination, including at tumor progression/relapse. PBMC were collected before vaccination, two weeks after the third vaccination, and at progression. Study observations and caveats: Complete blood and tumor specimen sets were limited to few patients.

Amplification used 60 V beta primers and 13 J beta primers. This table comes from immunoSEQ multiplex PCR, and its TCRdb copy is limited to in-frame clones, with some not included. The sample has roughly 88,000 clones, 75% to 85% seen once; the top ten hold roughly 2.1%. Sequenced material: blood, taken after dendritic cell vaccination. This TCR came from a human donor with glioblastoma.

The CDR3 region is CASSSGTGAGNTIYF. The DNA for the CDR3 is TGTGCCAGCAGCTCCGGGACAGGGGCCGGAAACACCATATATTTT. This chain connects TRBV5-4 to TRBJ1-3; 10 bases fit TRBD1. The germline gives CDR1 SGHNT, CDR2 YYREEE (reference sequence). V lost 3 bases, J lost 4 bases, and 4 bases stayed unmatched. The CDR3 has 15 residues.